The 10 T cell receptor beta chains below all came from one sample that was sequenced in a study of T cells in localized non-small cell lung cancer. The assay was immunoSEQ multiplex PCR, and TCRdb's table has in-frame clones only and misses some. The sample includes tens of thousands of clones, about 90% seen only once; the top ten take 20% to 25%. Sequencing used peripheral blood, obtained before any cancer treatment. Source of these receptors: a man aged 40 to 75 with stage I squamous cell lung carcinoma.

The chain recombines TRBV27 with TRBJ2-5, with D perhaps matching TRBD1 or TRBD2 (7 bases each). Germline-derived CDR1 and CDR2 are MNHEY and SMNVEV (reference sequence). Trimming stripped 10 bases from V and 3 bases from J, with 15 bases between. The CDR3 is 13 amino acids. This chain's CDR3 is CATRGGGEETQYF. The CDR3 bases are TGTGCCACCCGGGGAGGGGGCGAAGAGACCCAGTACTTC.

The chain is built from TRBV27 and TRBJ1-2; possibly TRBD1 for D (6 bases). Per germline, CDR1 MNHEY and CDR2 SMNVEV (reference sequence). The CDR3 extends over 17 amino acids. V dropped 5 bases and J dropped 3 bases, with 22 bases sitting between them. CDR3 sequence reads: CASSRKDRNPGDYGYTF. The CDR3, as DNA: TGTGCCAGCAGTCGAAAAGACAGGAACCCGGGGGACTATGGCTACACCTTC.

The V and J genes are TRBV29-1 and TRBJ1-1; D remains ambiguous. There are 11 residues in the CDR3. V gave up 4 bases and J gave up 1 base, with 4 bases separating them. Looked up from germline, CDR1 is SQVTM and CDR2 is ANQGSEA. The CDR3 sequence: CSVVKNTEAFF. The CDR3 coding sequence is TGCAGCGTTGTGAAGAACACTGAAGCTTTCTTT.

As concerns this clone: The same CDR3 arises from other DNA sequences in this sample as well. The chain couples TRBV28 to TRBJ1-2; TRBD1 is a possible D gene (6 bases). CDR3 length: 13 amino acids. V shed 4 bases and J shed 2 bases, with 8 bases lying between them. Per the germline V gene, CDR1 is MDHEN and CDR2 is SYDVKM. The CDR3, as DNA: TGTGCCAGCAGTTCAGGACAGAACTATGGCTACACCTTC. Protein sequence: CASSSGQNYGYTF.

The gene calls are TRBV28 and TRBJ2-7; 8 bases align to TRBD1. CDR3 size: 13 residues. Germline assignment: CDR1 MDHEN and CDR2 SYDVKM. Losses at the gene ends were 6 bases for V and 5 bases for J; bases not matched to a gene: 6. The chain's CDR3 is CASRKTGAHEQYF. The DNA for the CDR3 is TGTGCCAGCAGGAAGACAGGGGCCCACGAGCAGTACTTC.

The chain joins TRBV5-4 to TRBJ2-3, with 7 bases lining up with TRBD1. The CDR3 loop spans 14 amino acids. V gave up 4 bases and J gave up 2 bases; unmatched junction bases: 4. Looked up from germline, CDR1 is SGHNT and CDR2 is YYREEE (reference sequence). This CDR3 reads CASSPGQTTDTQYF. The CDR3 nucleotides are TGTGCCAGCAGCCCGGGACAGACCACAGATACGCAGTATTTT.

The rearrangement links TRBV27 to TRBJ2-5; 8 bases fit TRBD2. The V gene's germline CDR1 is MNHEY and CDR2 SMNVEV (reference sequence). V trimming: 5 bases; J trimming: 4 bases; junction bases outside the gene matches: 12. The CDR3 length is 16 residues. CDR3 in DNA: TGTGCCAGCAGTACGGGGTCCGGGACTAGACGAGAGACCCAGTACTTC. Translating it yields CASSTGSGTRRETQYF.

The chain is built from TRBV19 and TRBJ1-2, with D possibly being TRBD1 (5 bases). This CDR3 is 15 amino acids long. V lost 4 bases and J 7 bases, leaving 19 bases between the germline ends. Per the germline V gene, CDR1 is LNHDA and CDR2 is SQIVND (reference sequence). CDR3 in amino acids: CASSSTWGKSLGYTF. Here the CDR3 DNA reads TGTGCCAGTAGTAGTACTTGGGGCAAGTCACTTGGCTACACCTTC. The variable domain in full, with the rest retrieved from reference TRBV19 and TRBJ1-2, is DGGITQSPKYLFRKEGQNVTLSCEQNLNHDAMYWYRQDPGQGLRLIYYSQIVNDFQKGDIAEGYSVSREKKESFPLTVTSAQKNPTAFYLCASSSTWGKSLGYTFGSGTRLTVV.

The CDR3 is CASSLNPGQRNTEAFF. CDR3 bases: TGTGCCAGCAGTTTAAACCCGGGACAGAGGAACACTGAAGCTTTCTTT. The rearrangement uses TRBV28 and TRBJ1-1; TRBD1 agrees at 7 bases. CDR1 and CDR2 (germline): MDHEN, SYDVKM. The CDR3 sequence is 16 residues long. The trim removed 2 bases at V and 1 base at J, leaving 7 bases unmatched. The full variable domain, rest sourced from reference TRBV28 and TRBJ1-1, is DVKVTQSSRYLVKRTGEKVFLECVQDMDHENMFWYRQDPGLGLRLIYFSYDVKMKEKGDIPEGYSVSREKKERFSLILESASTNQTSMYLCASSLNPGQRNTEAFFGQGTRLTVV.

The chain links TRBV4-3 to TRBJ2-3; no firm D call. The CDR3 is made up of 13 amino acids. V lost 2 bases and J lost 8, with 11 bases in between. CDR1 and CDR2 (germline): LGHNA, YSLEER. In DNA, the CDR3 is TGCGCCAGCAGCCAAAACATGAAGAGTACGCAGTATTTT. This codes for CASSQNMKSTQYF.